The 12 T cell receptor beta chains below all came from one sample that was sequenced in a study of a mutant IDH1 vaccine in newly diagnosed glioma. The method was immunoSEQ multiplex PCR; TCRdb's version includes in-frame clones alone and lacks a portion of them. In the table there are tens of thousands of clones, around 74% of which are singletons. Indicated time point: week 23, last vaccination. It was 300 ug of mutant IDH1 20-mer peptide that made up each vaccine dose, given with topical imiquimod. Their antigens are not known. The sample was PBMCs, taken from a glioma patient whose treatment included an IDH1 peptide vaccine. These receptor sequences come from a man in his forties or fifties with glioma.

The gene calls are TRBV6-6 and TRBJ2-7, with 7 nucleotides matching TRBD1. The ends lost 6 bases at V and 1 base at J; junction bases unmatched: 12. The V gene's germline CDR1 is MNHNY and CDR2 SVGAGI (reference sequence). This CDR3 is 16 amino acids long. The CDR3 reads CASRLLTRTGSYEQYF. The DNA of the CDR3 is TGTGCCAGCAGGCTACTAACCCGGACAGGTTCCTACGAGCAGTACTTC.

This chain connects TRBV15 to TRBJ1-1; no clear D. From germline, CDR1 is LNHNV and CDR2 YYDKDF (reference sequence). The CDR3 has 15 residues. Trimming took off 0 bases at V and 6 bases at J, with 14 bases between the two ends. The CDR3 DNA sequence: TGTGCCACCAGCAGAGATCGTAAGGGAAGGGCTGAAGCTTTCTTT. Protein: CATSRDRKGRAEAFF.

This clone was found once. The gene calls are TRBV4-1 and TRBJ1-2; D possibly corresponds to TRBD1 (5 bases). V lost 0 bases, J lost 2 bases, and 10 bases lay in between. The CDR3 is 15 amino acids. Germline-derived CDR1 and CDR2 are MGHRA and YSYEKL. Here the CDR3 DNA reads TGCGCCAGCAGCCAAGAGGAGGGGAGGAACTATGGCTACACCTTC. Its translation is CASSQEEGRNYGYTF.

This clone is a singleton in its sample. This sequence joins TRBV6-6 and TRBJ1-5; TRBD1 might be the D (5 bases). Germline CDR1 is MNHNY and CDR2 is SVGAGI (reference sequence). This CDR3 has 15 amino acids. V gave up 6 bases and J gave up 5 bases, with 17 bases separating them. The CDR3 loop reads CASRPTGDWDQPQHF. Here the CDR3 DNA reads TGTGCCAGCAGGCCAACAGGTGATTGGGATCAGCCCCAGCATTTT.

J is TRBJ1-1 and V is TRBV18; D is unresolved. The CDR3 extends over 14 amino acids. The V and J ends lost 2 bases and 0 bases respectively, with 7 bases between them. Germline assignment: CDR1 KGHSH and CDR2 LQKENI. CDR3 in DNA: TGTGCCAGCTCACCAGTTACGATGAACACTGAAGCTTTCTTT. It translates to CASSPVTMNTEAFF. The variable domain in full, completed from reference TRBV18 and TRBJ1-1, reads NAGVMQNPRHLVRRRGQEARLRCSPMKGHSHVYWYRQLPEEGLKFMVYLQKENIIDESGMPKERFSAEFPKEGPSILRIQQVVRGDSAAYFCASSPVTMNTEAFFGQGTRLTVV.

The chain couples TRBV12-5 to TRBJ2-1; TRBD2 agrees at 10 bases. The CDR3 spans 15 residues. The germline V gene encodes CDR1 LGHNT and CDR2 FRNRAP. V lost 7 bases to trimming and J lost 6 bases; unmatched junction nucleotides: 9. The CDR3 loop reads CASVNSGGVGNEQFF. CDR3 nucleotides: TGTGCTAGTGTAAACAGCGGGGGGGTGGGCAATGAGCAGTTCTTC.

This clone was seen a handful of times. The J gene is TRBJ2-5, the V gene TRBV9; TRBD2 matches 7 bases. Germline loops: CDR1 SGDLS, CDR2 YYNGEE. The CDR3 is made up of 13 amino acids. The V and J ends lost 3 bases and 1 base, in that order; junction bases with no gene match: 0. The CDR3 coding sequence is TGTGCCAGCAGCGCGGGGGGCCAAGAGACCCAGTACTTC. Translation: CASSAGGQETQYF.

The chain employs TRBV5-6 and TRBJ2-1; 11 bases are a match to TRBD1. The CDR3 spans 16 residues. Unmatched junction bases numbered 8, after V lost 4 bases and J lost 5 bases. Germline CDR1 SGHDT, CDR2 YYEEEE. The CDR3 region is CASSRGGTGGHNEQFF. In DNA, the CDR3 is TGTGCCAGCAGCCGAGGTGGGACAGGGGGACACAATGAGCAGTTCTTC.

This clone has only one observation. The gene calls are TRBV7-9 and TRBJ2-5; unclear D gene. The CDR3 has 14 residues. The V gene's germline CDR1 is SEHNR and CDR2 FQNEAQ (reference sequence). V lost 5 bases and J lost 2, with 12 bases in between. The CDR3 here is CASSPIGGQETQYF. CDR3 coding DNA: TGTGCCAGCAGCCCCATTGGCGGACAAGAGACCCAGTACTTC.

V gene TRBV13 combines with J gene TRBJ1-5, with TRBD1 identical over 9 bases. Germline CDR1 and CDR2: PRHDT and FYEKMQ (reference sequence). The J segment lost 1 base and the V segment lost 4 bases, leaving 14 bases of the junction unmatched. The CDR3 is made up of 19 amino acids. CDR3 DNA: TGTGCCAGCAGCTCCCGAGCGGCACAGGGGGCATTGAGCAATCAGCCCCAGCATTTT. This translates into CASSSRAAQGALSNQPQHF.

The gene calls are TRBV2 and TRBJ1-5, with no clear D. This CDR3 spans 11 amino acids. The germline V and J ends were trimmed by 7 bases and 10 bases, with 11 bases remaining between them. Germline CDR1 reads SNHLY; CDR2 reads FYNNEI. CDR3: CASTGYGPQHF. The CDR3 DNA reads as TGTGCCAGCACGGGGTATGGACCCCAGCATTTT.

This clone occurred a few times. V is TRBV30 and J is TRBJ2-5; D remains unclear. Germline CDR1 GTSNPN, CDR2 SVGIG (reference sequence). This CDR3 region has 11 residues. Trimming took 5 bases from V and 5 from J, leaving 9 bases between them. CDR3 in amino acids: CAWQMAETQYF. CDR3 DNA: TGTGCCTGGCAAATGGCGGAGACCCAGTACTTC.